This entry concerns a single TCR beta chain. Antigen specificity is unknown. Data came from immunoSEQ multiplex PCR; TCRdb stores just in-frame clones and leaves some out. The sample lists fewer than 45,000 clones; 80% to 95% were seen once. The time point is: baseline, week 1 (first vaccination visit). Treatment here: pre-vaccination baseline after standard-of-care therapy. This sample was taken from a study of a mutant IDH1 vaccine in newly diagnosed glioma. On the study more broadly: Patients arrived already treated with radiotherapy, temozolomide, or both, most having had both. Notes on the study in general: Variations in leading peripheral T cell clonotypes appeared to have no connection with pseudoprogression.

The germline gives CDR1 SGHAT, CDR2 FQNNGV. This CDR3 comprises 11 residues. Trimming stripped 5 bases from V and 6 bases from J, with 4 bases between. This TCR was sampled from a young man with glioma. The genes are TRBV11-2 and TRBJ2-2; D uncertain. The input for sequencing was PBMCs, taken from a glioma patient treated with radiotherapy, temozolomide or both. CDR3 in amino acids: CASSRAGELFF. The CDR3 region has the DNA TGTGCCAGCAGCCGGGCCGGGGAGCTGTTTTTT.